What follows describes a single TCR beta chain. This CDR3 has 15 residues. Trimming pared 1 base from V and 6 bases from J, leaving 14 bases between. Germline V CDR1 and CDR2: SGHKS, YYEKEE (reference sequence). This sample is part of a study of T cell responses to AZD1222 COVID-19 vaccine. Here immunoSEQ multiplex PCR was the method, and the copy in TCRdb shows in-frame clones only, minus some. The data hold 150,000 to 190,000 clones, with approximately 87% observed a single time. J is TRBJ1-3 and V is TRBV5-5; D is unresolved. The TCR was taken from an adult who received the AZD1222 COVID-19 vaccine. The sequenced sample was peripheral blood, obtained 28 days after the second AZD1222 dose. This CDR3 reads CASSLLLSWENTIYF. CDR3 DNA: TGTGCCAGCAGCTTGCTGCTCTCATGGGAAAACACCATATATTTT.